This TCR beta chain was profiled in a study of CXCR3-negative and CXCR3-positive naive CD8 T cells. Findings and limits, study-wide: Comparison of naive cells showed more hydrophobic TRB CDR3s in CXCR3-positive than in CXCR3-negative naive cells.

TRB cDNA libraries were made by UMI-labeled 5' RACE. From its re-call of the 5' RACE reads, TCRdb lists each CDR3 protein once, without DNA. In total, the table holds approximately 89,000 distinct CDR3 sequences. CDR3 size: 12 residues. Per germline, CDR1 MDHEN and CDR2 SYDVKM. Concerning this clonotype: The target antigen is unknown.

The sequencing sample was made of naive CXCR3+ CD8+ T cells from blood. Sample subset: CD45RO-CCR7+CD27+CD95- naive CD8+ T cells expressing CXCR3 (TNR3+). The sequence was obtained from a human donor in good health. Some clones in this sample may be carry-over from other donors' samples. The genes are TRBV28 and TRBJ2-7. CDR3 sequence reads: CASSLVVYEQYF.